Listed here is a single TCR beta chain. This sample was taken from a study of blood T cell repertoires in COVID-19. This table comes from immunoSEQ multiplex PCR, and its TCRdb copy is limited to in-frame clones, with some not included. The sample includes under 200,000 clones, just under 90% seen only once; the top ten take about a tenth. CDR3 length equals 16 residues. With 6 bases removed from V and 5 bases from J, the gap between germline ends came to 17 bases. CDR1 and CDR2 (germline): MRHNA, SNTAGT. The chain recombines TRBV6-4 with TRBJ1-6; D is uncertain. Sequenced input: peripheral blood. This TCR was sampled from a woman in her sixties or seventies with COVID-19, enrolled during active disease. The CDR3 loop is CASRAEGGSNNSPLHF. DNA of the CDR3: TGTGCCAGCAGGGCCGAGGGTGGCTCGAATAATTCACCCCTCCACTTT.